The 17 T cell receptor beta chains in this list originate from one sample, sequenced in a study of T cell repertoires in cytomegalovirus infection (dated by TCRdb to the late 2010s). Data came from an Illumina HiSeq 1500. The public sequencing data were trimmed at Q25 with fastp and processed into clonotypes with MiXCR by TCRdb, which kept only in-frame beta chains. Duplicate CDR3 protein sequences are folded into a single record with the most common DNA and genes. Within this sample are over 150,000 distinct CDR3 sequences, with roughly 17% of them counted one time only. In total, the top ten clones hold about 25% of the sample. Source material: CD8+ T cells from PBMCs. These receptors originate from a human donor in good health (CMV status not recorded). Some clones in this sample may be carry-over from other donors' samples.

The chain carries TRBV7-8 and TRBJ2-5; a possible D gene is TRBD2 (5 bases). The V and J ends lost 3 bases and 7 bases respectively, with 30 bases between them. This CDR3 region has 19 residues. Germline V gene lookup returns CDR1 SGHVS and CDR2 FQNEAQ. CDR3 sequence reads: CASSFDFMVRAGRVGTQYF. The DNA for the CDR3 is TGTGCCAGCAGCTTCGATTTCATGGTTAGGGCGGGTCGGGTCGGGACCCAGTACTTC. Supplemented by reference TRBV7-8 and TRBJ2-5, the full variable domain reads GAGVSQSPRYKVAKRGQDVALRCDPISGHVSLFWYQQALGQGPEFLTYFQNEAQLDKSGLPSDRFFAERPEGSVSTLKIQRTQQEDSAVYLCASSFDFMVRAGRVGTQYFGPGTRLLVL.

The chain's CDR3 is CASSLSRDGNEQYF. As DNA, the CDR3 is TGTGCCAGCAGCTTAAGTAGGGACGGAAACGAGCAGTACTTC. The rearrangement uses TRBV7-2 and TRBJ2-7; TRBD1 or TRBD2 may be the D gene (5 bases each). Trimming left V 2 bases short and J 5 bases short, with 13 bases between. This CDR3 spans 14 amino acids. CDR1 and CDR2 from the germline V gene are SGHTA and FQGNSA.

There are a few counts of this clonotype. The chain joins TRBV7-9 to TRBJ2-7; maybe TRBD1 (6 bases). In germline, CDR1 is SEHNR, CDR2 FQNEAQ (reference sequence). This CDR3 has 15 residues. V lost 5 bases to trimming and J lost 0 bases, with 14 bases between them. CDR3 protein: CASSRGGSSSYEQYF. The CDR3 bases are TGTGCCAGCAGCCGAGGGGGTTCTAGCTCCTACGAGCAGTACTTC.

This clonotype was seen only a few times. V gene TRBV6-2 or TRBV6-3 combines with J gene TRBJ2-1; D could derive from TRBD1 or TRBD2 (5 bases each). Germline CDR1 reads MNHEY; CDR2 reads SVGEGT. The ends were cut back, 8 bases at V and 2 bases at J, with 10 bases in the middle. CDR3 length: 13 amino acids. The CDR3 sequence is CASRDGTYNEQFF. The CDR3 nucleotides read TGTGCCAGCCGGGACGGTACCTACAATGAGCAGTTCTTC.

In its sample, this clonotype was seen a few times. CDR3 region: CATSPPGEGIEKLFF. The CDR3 bases are TGTGCCACCAGCCCCCCGGGGGAGGGGATAGAAAAACTGTTTTTT. The chain couples TRBV15 to TRBJ1-4; possible D gene TRBD1, 5 bases. The CDR3 has 15 residues. Germline CDR1 LNHNV, CDR2 YYDKDF (reference sequence). Deletions cut 5 bases from V and 8 bases from J, with 18 bases between.

V gene TRBV6-6 combines with J gene TRBJ2-5; D remains ambiguous. Between the trimmed V and J ends, which lost 2 bases and 1 base, there was a span of 8 bases. This CDR3 comprises 14 residues. Per the germline V gene, CDR1 is MNHNY and CDR2 is SVGAGI (reference sequence). CDR3 sequence: CASSYAGSQETQYF. CDR3 nucleotide sequence: TGTGCCAGCAGTTACGCAGGAAGCCAAGAGACCCAGTACTTC.

This chain uses TRBV12-3 or TRBV12-4 with TRBJ2-1, with D perhaps matching TRBD2 (6 bases). The V and J ends lost 3 bases and 10 bases respectively, with 16 bases between them. The CDR3 runs to 14 residues. The CDR3 sequence is CASSFPDYLGEQFF. CDR3 sequence (DNA): TGTGCCAGCAGTTTCCCGGACTACCTGGGGGAGCAGTTCTTC.

This clonotype was picked up a small number of times. The chain joins TRBV4-3 to TRBJ1-5; 8 nucleotides match TRBD1. V shed 4 bases and J 3 bases; nucleotides not matched to a gene: 8. CDR3 length: 16 residues. CDR1 LGHNA and CDR2 YSLEER come from the germline V gene. The CDR3 DNA reads as TGCGCCAGCAGCCGATCTCTGGACAGGGCCAATCAGCCCCAGCATTTT. Encoded protein: CASSRSLDRANQPQHF.

The chain employs TRBV9 and TRBJ1-5; no clear D gene. Trimming cost V 4 bases and J 0 bases, with 11 bases left between them. CDR1 and CDR2 (germline): SGDLS, YYNGEE. CDR3 length: 15 residues. The CDR3 region is CASSPDINSNQPQHF. The CDR3 nucleotides are TGTGCCAGCAGCCCCGATATTAATAGCAATCAGCCCCAGCATTTT.

This clonotype has a count of ten or more. The chain has TRBV7-2 and TRBJ2-7; D might be TRBD2 (6 bases). Germline V CDR1 and CDR2: SGHTA, FQGNSA. The CDR3 sequence is 19 residues long. Between the trimmed V and J ends, which lost 0 bases and 0 bases, there was a span of 21 bases. The CDR3 loop reads CASSLAIQSFREISYEQYF. CDR3 DNA sequence: TGTGCCAGCAGCTTAGCAATACAGTCGTTTCGGGAGATCTCCTACGAGCAGTACTTC. Complete variable domain (other parts from reference TRBV7-2 and TRBJ2-7): GAGVSQSPSNKVTEKGKDVELRCDPISGHTALYWYRQSLGQGLEFLIYFQGNSAPDKSGLPSDRFSAERTGGSVSTLTIQRTQQEDSAVYLCASSLAIQSFREISYEQYFGPGTRLTVT.

V is TRBV20-1 and J is TRBJ2-3; D is uncertain. The CDR3 contains 12 residues. The V end lost 3 bases, the J end lost 6 bases, and 10 bases lay between the germline ends. Per the germline V gene, CDR1 is DFQATT and CDR2 is SNEGSKA (reference sequence). The CDR3 coding sequence is TGCAGTGCTAGTGTCCCCTGGGATACGCAGTATTTT. It translates to CSASVPWDTQYF.

By share, this clonotype counts as medium-sized. The chain joins TRBV7-9 to TRBJ2-1; D call uncertain. Deletions cut 3 bases from V and 14 bases from J, with 2 bases between. This CDR3 is 8 amino acids long. Looked up from germline, CDR1 is SEHNR and CDR2 is FQNEAQ (reference sequence). The CDR3 reads CASSLEFF. CDR3 DNA sequence: TGTGCCAGCAGCTTGGAGTTCTTC.

This clonotype has more than one count but fewer than ten. V and J are TRBV6-5 and TRBJ2-5; no reliable D call. Germline V gene data show CDR1 as MNHEY and CDR2 as SVGAGI. The CDR3 has 13 amino acids. Trimming shortened V by 0 bases and J by 5 bases, and 7 bases separated the two germline ends. The CDR3 region has the DNA TGTGCCAGCAGTTACTCCGGAATGGAGACCCAGTACTTC. Protein: CASSYSGMETQYF.

Only a few counts were recorded for this clonotype. V is TRBV15 and J is TRBJ2-7; TRBD1 agrees at 7 bases. This CDR3 comprises 17 residues. V gave up 1 base and J gave up 7 bases; unmatched junction bases: 16. The germline V gene has CDR1 LNHNV and CDR2 YYDKDF (reference sequence). CDR3 region: CATSRGVFVDRAEEQYF. The CDR3 DNA sequence: TGTGCCACCAGCAGAGGCGTATTTGTCGACAGGGCGGAAGAGCAGTACTTC.

This clonotype was counted only a few times. The genes are TRBV12-3 or TRBV12-4 and TRBJ2-1, with D possibly TRBD2 on 7 matching bases. This CDR3 contains 15 residues. Trimming pared 4 bases from V and 5 bases from J, leaving 15 bases between. Here the CDR3 reads CASSSPGGPHNEQFF. CDR3 coding DNA: TGTGCCAGCAGTTCACCCGGGGGGCCCCACAATGAGCAGTTCTTC.

In this sample, this clonotype turned up a few times. The chain is built from TRBV7-9 and TRBJ2-7, with D possibly being TRBD1 (8 bases). CDR1 SEHNR and CDR2 FQNEAQ come from the germline V gene (reference sequence). The V end lost 4 bases, the J end lost 1 base, and 17 bases lay between the germline ends. The length of the CDR3 is 16 residues. The CDR3: CASSYRKQGGSYEQYF. The DNA of the CDR3 is TGTGCCAGCAGCTACCGAAAACAGGGGGGGTCCTACGAGCAGTACTTC.

This clonotype was seen only a few times. The rearrangement links TRBV2 to TRBJ2-5, with 10 positions matching TRBD1. This CDR3 spans 14 amino acids. Germline CDR1 reads SNHLY; CDR2 reads FYNNEI. The ends lost 8 bases at V and 5 bases at J; junction bases unmatched: 8. In nucleotides, the CDR3 is TGTGCCAGCCCAGACAGGGGGCTTCGGGAGACCCAGTACTTC. This sequence encodes CASPDRGLRETQYF.